This T cell receptor (beta chain) was observed in a study of T cell responses to AZD1222 COVID-19 vaccine. Study-wide background: Second doses at about 4 or about 12 weeks were pooled.

Regarding the study as a whole: Donors in the cohort were predominantly white British and more often female, and clonal diversity was possibly underestimated. Increased Spike-specific TCR breadth and depth were observed after two AZD1222 doses. Among spike-specific TCRs, nearly half reportedly target unmutated variant regions.

Profiling relied on immunoSEQ multiplex PCR, and the TCRdb table lists in-frame clones only, not all of them. Here the sample spans fewer than 100,000 clones, 70% to 90% being singletons. Of note for this clone: Its antigen is unknown.

The CDR3 consists of 10 residues. Germline V CDR1 and CDR2: SQVTM, ANQGSEA. Trimming shortened V by 6 bases and J by 3 bases, and 5 bases separated the two germline ends. This chain connects TRBV29-1 to TRBJ1-1; D is undetermined. The receptor was isolated from an adult in good health. This specimen consisted of peripheral blood, obtained on day 0 of AZD1222 vaccination. The CDR3 bases are TGCAGCGTGACGGACACTGAAGCTTTCTTT. It specifies CSVTDTEAFF.